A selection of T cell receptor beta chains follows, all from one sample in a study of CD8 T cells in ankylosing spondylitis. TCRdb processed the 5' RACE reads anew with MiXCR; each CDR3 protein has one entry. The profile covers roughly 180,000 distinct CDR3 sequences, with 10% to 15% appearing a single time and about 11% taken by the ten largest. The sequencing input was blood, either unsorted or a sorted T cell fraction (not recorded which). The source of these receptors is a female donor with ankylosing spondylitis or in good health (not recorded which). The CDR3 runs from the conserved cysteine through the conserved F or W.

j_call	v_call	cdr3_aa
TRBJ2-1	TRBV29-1	CSVVPGTDEQFF
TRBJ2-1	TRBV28	CASRRDGSYNEQFF
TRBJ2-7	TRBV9	CASSVGGGDAYEQYF
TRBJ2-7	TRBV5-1	CASSFFGTSGASSYEQYF
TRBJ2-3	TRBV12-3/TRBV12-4	CAISLVGLAGGRYTDTQYF
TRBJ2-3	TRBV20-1	CSARFRLRGTTSTDTQYF
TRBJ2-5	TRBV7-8	CASSLRADQETQYF
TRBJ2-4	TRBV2	CASKTDSLAGNIQYF
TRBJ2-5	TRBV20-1	CSARLLTSGIQETQYF
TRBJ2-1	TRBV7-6	CASSLAGGRANEQFF
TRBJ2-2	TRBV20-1	CSARDRDRGNTGELFF
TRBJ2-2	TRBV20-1	CSASNRGYRTGELFF
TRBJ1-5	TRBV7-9	CASSLAGSGSNQPQHF
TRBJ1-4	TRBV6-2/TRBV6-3	CASWGIADEKLFF
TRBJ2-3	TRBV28	CASSLLAGADTQYF
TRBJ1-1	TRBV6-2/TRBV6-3	CASSYRGVEAFF
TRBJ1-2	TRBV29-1	CSAVTGPYGYTF
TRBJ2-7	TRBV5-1	CASSSGLAGLFYEQYF
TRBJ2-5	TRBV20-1	CSARWGAQETQYF
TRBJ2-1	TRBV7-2	CASSLSSGSSYNEQFF
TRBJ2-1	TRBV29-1	CSVEPRQGPYNEQFF
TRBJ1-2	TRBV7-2	CASSLGGGEGYGYTF
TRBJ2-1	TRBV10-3	CAISAGTSGSIVSYNEQFF
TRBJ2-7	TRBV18	CASSLQGRGLYEQYF
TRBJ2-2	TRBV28	CASSSGGANTGELFF
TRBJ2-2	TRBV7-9	CASSLALALVGELFF
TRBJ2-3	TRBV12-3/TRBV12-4	CASSPTRGSTDTQYF
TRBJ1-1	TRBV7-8	CASSPTRTSPEAFF
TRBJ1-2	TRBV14	CASRRTPRWTGTFQNYGYTF
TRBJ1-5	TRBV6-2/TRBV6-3	CASSPGEGYQPQHF
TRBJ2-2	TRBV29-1	CSARTGQNTGELFF
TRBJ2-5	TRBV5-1	CASSLERVSETQYF
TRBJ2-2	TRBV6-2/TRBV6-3	CASSRRTGGPPGELFF
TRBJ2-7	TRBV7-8	CASSQGGAGITYEQYF
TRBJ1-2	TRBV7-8	CASSLTGQSYGYTF
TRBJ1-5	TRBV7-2	CASSLHGTGKLPQHF
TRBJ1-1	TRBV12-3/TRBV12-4	CASAILQGRFEAFF
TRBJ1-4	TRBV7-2	CASSHRGPPEVKLFF
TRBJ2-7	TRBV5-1	CASSLARAYSSYEQYF
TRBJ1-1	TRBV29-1	CSGHRGRNTEAFF